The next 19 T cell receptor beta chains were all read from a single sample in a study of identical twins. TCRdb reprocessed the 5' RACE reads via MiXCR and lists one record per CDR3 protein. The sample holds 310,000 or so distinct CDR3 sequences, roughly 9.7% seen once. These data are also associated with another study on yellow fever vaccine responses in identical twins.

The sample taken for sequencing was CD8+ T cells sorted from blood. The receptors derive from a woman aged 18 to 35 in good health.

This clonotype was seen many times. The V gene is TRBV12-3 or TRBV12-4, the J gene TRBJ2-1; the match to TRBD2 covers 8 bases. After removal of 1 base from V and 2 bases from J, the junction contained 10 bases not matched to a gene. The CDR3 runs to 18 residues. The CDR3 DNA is TGTGCCAGCAGTTTAGTTACCGGGGGGGCTACGACCTACAATGAGCAGTTCTTC. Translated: CASSLVTGGATTYNEQFF.

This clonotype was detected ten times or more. CDR3 nucleotide sequence: TGTGCCAGCAGCATGGGACTAGCCCCCAATTGGCAGTTCTTC. As protein: CASSMGLAPNWQFF. The J gene is TRBJ2-1, the V gene TRBV11-2; 9 bases line up with TRBD2. This CDR3 has 14 amino acids. V lost 5 bases, J lost 12 bases, and 11 bases stayed unmatched. Germline V gene sequence: CDR1 SGHAT, CDR2 FQNNGV.

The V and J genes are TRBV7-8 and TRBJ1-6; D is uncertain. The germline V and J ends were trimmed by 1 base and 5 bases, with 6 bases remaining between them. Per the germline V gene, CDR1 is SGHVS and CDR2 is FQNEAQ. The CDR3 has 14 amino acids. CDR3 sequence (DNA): TGTGCCAGCAGCTTAGAGGCAGATAATTCACCCCTCCACTTT. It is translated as CASSLEADNSPLHF. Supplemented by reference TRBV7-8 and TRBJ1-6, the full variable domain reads GAGVSQSPRYKVAKRGQDVALRCDPISGHVSLFWYQQALGQGPEFLTYFQNEAQLDKSGLPSDRFFAERPEGSVSTLKIQRTQQEDSAVYLCASSLEADNSPLHFGNGTRLTVT.

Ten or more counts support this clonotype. The CDR3 reads CSASSGPQETQYF. The CDR3 DNA is TGCAGTGCTAGTAGCGGACCCCAAGAGACCCAGTACTTC. The rearrangement joins TRBV20-1 to TRBJ2-5; D possibly corresponds to TRBD2 (6 bases). Germline V gives CDR1 DFQATT, CDR2 SNEGSKA (reference sequence). CDR3 size: 13 residues. Trimming stripped 3 bases from V and 1 base from J, with 9 bases between.

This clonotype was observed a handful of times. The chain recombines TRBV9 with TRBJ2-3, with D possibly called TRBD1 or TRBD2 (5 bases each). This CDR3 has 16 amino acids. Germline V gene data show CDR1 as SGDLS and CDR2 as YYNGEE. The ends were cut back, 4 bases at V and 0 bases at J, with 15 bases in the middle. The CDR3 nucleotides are TGTGCCAGCAGCTCTCCTGGGGACCCTAGCACAGATACGCAGTATTTT. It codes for CASSSPGDPSTDTQYF.

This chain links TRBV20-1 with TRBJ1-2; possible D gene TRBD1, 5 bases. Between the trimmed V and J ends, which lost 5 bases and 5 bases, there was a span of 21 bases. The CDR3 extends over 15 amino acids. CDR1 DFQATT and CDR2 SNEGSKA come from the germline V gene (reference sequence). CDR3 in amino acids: CSAPTWGLKVYGYTF. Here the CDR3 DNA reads TGCAGTGCTCCCACCTGGGGCCTTAAGGTTTATGGCTACACCTTC.

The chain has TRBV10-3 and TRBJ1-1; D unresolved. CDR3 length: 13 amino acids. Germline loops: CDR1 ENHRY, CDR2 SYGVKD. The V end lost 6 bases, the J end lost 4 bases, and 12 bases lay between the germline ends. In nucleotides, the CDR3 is TGTGCCATCAGCGTTCCGGGGTTCACTGAAGCTTTCTTT. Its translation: CAISVPGFTEAFF.

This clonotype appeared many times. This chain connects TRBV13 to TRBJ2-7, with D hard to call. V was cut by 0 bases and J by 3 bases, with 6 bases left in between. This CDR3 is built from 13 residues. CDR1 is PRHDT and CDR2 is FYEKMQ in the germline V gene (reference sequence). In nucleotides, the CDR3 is TGTGCCAGCAGCTTAGGACAGTACTACGAGCAGTACTTC. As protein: CASSLGQYYEQYF.

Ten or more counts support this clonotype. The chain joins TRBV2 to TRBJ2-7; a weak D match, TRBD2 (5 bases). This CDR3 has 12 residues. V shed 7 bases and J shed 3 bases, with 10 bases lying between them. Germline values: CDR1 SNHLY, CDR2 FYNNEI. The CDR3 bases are TGTGCCAGCATCGGTAGCGTCTACGAGCAGTACTTC. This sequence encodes CASIGSVYEQYF.

CDR3 nucleotides: TGTGCCAGCAGCTTAGGCCTACAGGGGACCCCCTACGAGCAGTACTTC. Translated: CASSLGLQGTPYEQYF. The J gene is TRBJ2-7, the V gene TRBV7-8; 7 bases map to TRBD1. Germline CDR1 and CDR2: SGHVS and FQNEAQ. The CDR3 sequence is 16 residues long. V shed 1 base and J 2 bases; nucleotides not matched to a gene: 8.

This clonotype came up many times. The CDR3 is CATAPTGLRSDTQYF. As DNA, the CDR3 is TGTGCCACCGCACCGACAGGGTTGCGCAGTGATACGCAGTATTTT. V and J are TRBV15 and TRBJ2-3; 7 bases line up with TRBD1. V gave up 8 bases and J gave up 6 bases; unmatched junction bases: 14. The germline V gene encodes CDR1 LNHNV and CDR2 YYDKDF (reference sequence). CDR3 size: 15 residues.

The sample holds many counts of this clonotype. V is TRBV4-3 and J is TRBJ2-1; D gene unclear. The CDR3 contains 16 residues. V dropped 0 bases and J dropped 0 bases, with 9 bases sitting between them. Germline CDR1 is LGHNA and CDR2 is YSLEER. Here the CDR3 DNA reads TGCGCCAGCAGCCAAGATTTTCAGAGCTCCTACAATGAGCAGTTCTTC. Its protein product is CASSQDFQSSYNEQFF.

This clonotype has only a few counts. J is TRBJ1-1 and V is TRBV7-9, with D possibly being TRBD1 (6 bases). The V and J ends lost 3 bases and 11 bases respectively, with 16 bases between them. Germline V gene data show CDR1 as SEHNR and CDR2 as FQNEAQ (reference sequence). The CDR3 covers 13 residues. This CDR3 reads CASSFPGEVRAFF. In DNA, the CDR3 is TGTGCCAGCAGCTTCCCAGGGGAGGTTAGGGCTTTCTTT.

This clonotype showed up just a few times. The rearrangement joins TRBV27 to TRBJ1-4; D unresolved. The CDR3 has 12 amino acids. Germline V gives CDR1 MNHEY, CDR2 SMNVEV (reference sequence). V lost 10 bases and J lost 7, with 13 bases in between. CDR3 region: CANYNNPEKLFF. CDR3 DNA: TGTGCCAACTATAACAATCCTGAAAAACTGTTTTTT.

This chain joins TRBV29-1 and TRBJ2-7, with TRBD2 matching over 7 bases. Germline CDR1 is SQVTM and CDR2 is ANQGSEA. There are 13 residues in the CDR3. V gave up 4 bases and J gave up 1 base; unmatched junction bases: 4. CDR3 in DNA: TGCAGCGTTGTTTTAGCGGGTTCCTACGAGCAGTACTTC. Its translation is CSVVLAGSYEQYF.

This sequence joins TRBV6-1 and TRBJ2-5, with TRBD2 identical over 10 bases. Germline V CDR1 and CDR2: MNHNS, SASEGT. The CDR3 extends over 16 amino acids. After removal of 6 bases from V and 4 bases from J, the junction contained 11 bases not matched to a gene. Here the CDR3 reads CASSPGAGGPGETQYF. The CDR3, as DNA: TGTGCCAGCAGCCCCGGAGCGGGAGGGCCAGGAGAGACCCAGTACTTC.

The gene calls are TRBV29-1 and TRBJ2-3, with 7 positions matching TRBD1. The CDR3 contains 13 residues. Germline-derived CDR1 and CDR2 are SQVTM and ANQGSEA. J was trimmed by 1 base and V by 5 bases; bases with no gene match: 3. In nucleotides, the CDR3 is TGCAGCGTTCCGGGACAGCGCACAGATACGCAGTATTTT. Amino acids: CSVPGQRTDTQYF.

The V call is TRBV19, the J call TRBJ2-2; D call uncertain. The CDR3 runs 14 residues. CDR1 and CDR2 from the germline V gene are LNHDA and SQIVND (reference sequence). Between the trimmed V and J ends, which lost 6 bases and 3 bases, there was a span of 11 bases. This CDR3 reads CASSSAPHTGELFF. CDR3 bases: TGTGCCAGTAGCTCTGCCCCTCACACCGGGGAGCTGTTTTTT.

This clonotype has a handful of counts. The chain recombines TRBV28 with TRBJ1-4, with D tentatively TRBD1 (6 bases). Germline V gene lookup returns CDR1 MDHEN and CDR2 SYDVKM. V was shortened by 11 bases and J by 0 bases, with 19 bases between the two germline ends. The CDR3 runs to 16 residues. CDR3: CAGPGGQGATNEKLFF. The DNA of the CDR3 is TGTGCCGGCCCGGGGGGGCAGGGTGCAACTAATGAAAAACTGTTTTTT.